The 25 T cell receptor beta chains below were found in one sample sequenced in a study of blood T cell repertoires in COVID-19. Here immunoSEQ multiplex PCR was the method, and the copy in TCRdb shows in-frame clones only, minus some. Here the sample spans about 530,000 clones, approximately 88% being singletons. Sequenced sample: peripheral blood. These receptors were collected from a woman in her 50s with COVID-19, enrolled during active disease.

V is TRBV27 and J is TRBJ1-2; 8 nucleotides line up with TRBD1. The CDR3 length is 14 residues. The V segment lost 4 bases and the J segment 6 bases; nucleotides outside the gene matches: 7. Germline V CDR1 and CDR2: MNHEY, SMNVEV (reference sequence). CDR3 in amino acids: CASSYGQGGDGYTF. DNA of the CDR3: TGTGCCAGCAGTTATGGACAGGGCGGAGATGGCTACACCTTC.

The V call is TRBV7-9, the J call TRBJ1-1; D is unresolved. V gave up 6 bases and J gave up 1 base, with 9 bases separating them. The germline CDR1 and CDR2 sequences are SEHNR and FQNEAQ (reference sequence). The CDR3 contains 13 residues. The CDR3: CASSANPNTEAFF. CDR3 DNA sequence: TGTGCCAGCAGTGCTAATCCGAACACTGAAGCTTTCTTT.

The CDR3 nucleotides read TGTGCCAGCAGGGCTGCTGATCAGCCCCAGCATTTT. This gives the protein CASRAADQPQHF. This rearrangement joins TRBV12-3 or TRBV12-4 to TRBJ1-5; D is ambiguous. The CDR3 is 12 residues long. V lost 6 bases and J lost 5, with 8 bases in between.

The count of this clone is one. The chain recombines TRBV4-2 with TRBJ1-1; TRBD1 aligns across 9 bases. The trim removed 0 bases at V and 4 bases at J, leaving 9 bases unmatched. Germline loops: CDR1 LGHNA, CDR2 YNFKEQ. The CDR3 sequence is 17 residues long. CDR3 residues: CASSQDTGTGYGTEAFF. Here the CDR3 DNA reads TGTGCCAGCAGCCAAGATACCGGGACAGGGTATGGCACTGAAGCTTTCTTT.

The rearrangement joins TRBV2 to TRBJ2-7; D perhaps matches TRBD1 (5 bases). Trimming left V 4 bases short and J 7 bases short, with 14 bases between. This CDR3 comprises 13 residues. In germline, CDR1 is SNHLY, CDR2 FYNNEI. The CDR3: CASSGTPPREQYF. CDR3 DNA: TGTGCCAGCAGTGGGACACCCCCTAGGGAGCAGTACTTC.

The rearrangement uses TRBV7-3 and TRBJ1-1; a possible D gene is TRBD1 (6 bases). Germline V gene data show CDR1 as SGHTA and CDR2 as FQGTGA. The V and J ends lost 5 bases and 0 bases respectively, with 16 bases between them. This CDR3 comprises 16 residues. CDR3 protein: CASSPPVHRVNTEAFF. In nucleotides, the CDR3 is TGTGCCAGCAGCCCCCCCGTCCACAGGGTGAACACTGAAGCTTTCTTT.

This chain connects TRBV7-2 to TRBJ1-1, with a possible D match to TRBD1 (6 bases). The CDR3 contains 14 residues. Germline values: CDR1 SGHTA, CDR2 FQGNSA. V was pared by 4 bases and J by 0 bases, with 9 bases between. CDR3 loop: CASSWQGLNTEAFF. As DNA, the CDR3 is TGTGCCAGCAGCTGGCAGGGGCTGAACACTGAAGCTTTCTTT.

The chain has TRBV28 and TRBJ1-1; TRBD1 matches at 8 bases. V lost 5 bases and J lost 5; bases outside the gene matches: 10. The length of the CDR3 is 15 residues. Germline CDR1 MDHEN, CDR2 SYDVKM. The CDR3 is CASSRRGQRRTEAFF. CDR3 nucleotide sequence: TGTGCCAGCAGTCGCAGGGGGCAAAGGCGGACTGAAGCTTTCTTT.

The chain combines TRBV2 with TRBJ1-5, with 7 bases that match TRBD1. The CDR3 totals 13 residues. Germline CDR1 reads SNHLY; CDR2 reads FYNNEI. The J segment lost 6 bases and the V segment lost 4 bases, leaving 3 bases of the junction unmatched. CDR3 bases: TGTGCCAGCAGTGGGGACAGACGTCAGCCCCAGCATTTT. Protein: CASSGDRRQPQHF.

Points on this clone: Distinct nucleotide sequences in the sample also encode this CDR3. V usage is TRBV10-3 and J usage is TRBJ2-7, with D unresolved. In germline, CDR1 is ENHRY, CDR2 SYGVKD. V was shortened by 3 bases and J by 1 base, with 4 bases between the two germline ends. This CDR3 contains 12 residues. The CDR3 here is CAISELSYEQYF. CDR3 in DNA: TGTGCCATCAGTGAACTTTCCTACGAGCAGTACTTC.

This chain connects TRBV7-9 to TRBJ1-6; the match to TRBD1 covers 7 bases. V was clipped by 4 bases and J by 8 bases; unmatched bases: 8. CDR1 is SEHNR and CDR2 is FQNEAQ in the germline V gene (reference sequence). The CDR3 runs to 15 residues. In DNA, the CDR3 is TGTGCCAGCAGCTGGGGAACAGGGGCGGATTCACCCCTCCACTTT. It specifies CASSWGTGADSPLHF.

The chain combines TRBV2 with TRBJ1-1; D not resolved. Germline V lookup: CDR1 SNHLY, CDR2 FYNNEI. CDR3 length: 14 residues. The V end was cut by 7 bases, the J end by 6 bases, with 18 bases between. DNA of the CDR3: TGTGCCAGCAAGGCCCGCGGCTCGGCGGCTGAAGCTTTCTTT. Translating gives CASKARGSAAEAFF. Variable domain in full (rest from reference TRBV2 and TRBJ1-1): EPEVTQTPSHQVTQMGQEVILRCVPISNHLYFYWYRQILGQKVEFLVSFYNNEISEKSEIFDDQFSVERPDGSNFTLKIRSTKLEDSAMYFCASKARGSAAEAFFGQGTRLTVV.

The chain recombines TRBV18 with TRBJ2-3, with TRBD2 as a possible D gene (5 bases). The CDR3 is made up of 13 amino acids. V was clipped by 4 bases and J by 4 bases, with 9 bases between them. Germline lookup yields CDR1 KGHSH and CDR2 LQKENI. CDR3 nucleotide sequence: TGTGCCAGCTCACAAACTAGTTCAGATACGCAGTATTTT. This translates into CASSQTSSDTQYF. Looking up the rest from reference TRBV18 and TRBJ2-3 gives the full variable domain: NAGVMQNPRHLVRRRGQEARLRCSPMKGHSHVYWYRQLPEEGLKFMVYLQKENIIDESGMPKERFSAEFPKEGPSILRIQQVVRGDSAAYFCASSQTSSDTQYFGPGTRLTVL.

This clone came up once. This sequence joins TRBV28 and TRBJ2-7, with D uncertain. In germline, CDR1 is MDHEN, CDR2 SYDVKM. V lost 3 bases to trimming and J lost 5 bases, with 11 bases between them. This CDR3 region has 13 residues. For the CDR3, the DNA is TGTGCCAGCAGTTTTCCAATGAGGAACGAGCAGTACTTC. Translating gives CASSFPMRNEQYF. Looking up the rest from reference TRBV28 and TRBJ2-7 gives the full variable domain: DVKVTQSSRYLVKRTGEKVFLECVQDMDHENMFWYRQDPGLGLRLIYFSYDVKMKEKGDIPEGYSVSREKKERFSLILESASTNQTSMYLCASSFPMRNEQYFGPGTRLTVT.

The chain uses TRBV10-1 and TRBJ1-1; tentative D call: TRBD1 (5 bases). Trimming stripped 9 bases from V and 6 bases from J, with 14 bases between. This CDR3 comprises 12 residues. The V gene's germline CDR1 is WNHNN and CDR2 SYGVQD (reference sequence). This CDR3 is CASSRGGPEAFF. CDR3 DNA sequence: TGCGCCAGTTCGAGGGGAGGCCCTGAAGCTTTCTTT.

The chain combines TRBV5-8 with TRBJ2-3; maybe TRBD1 (6 bases). Germline V gene sequence: CDR1 SGHTS, CDR2 YDEGEE. With 1 base removed from V and 5 bases from J, the gap between germline ends came to 14 bases. The length of the CDR3 is 15 residues. CDR3 DNA: TGTGCCAGCAGCTTGATTCCAGGGGTCGGAGATACGCAGTATTTT. This gives the protein CASSLIPGVGDTQYF. Drawing the rest from reference TRBV5-8 and TRBJ2-3, the complete variable domain is EAGVTQSPTHLIKTRGQQATLRCSPISGHTSVYWYQQALGLGLQFLLWYDEGEERNRGNFPPRFSGRQFPNYSSELNVNALELEDSALYLCASSLIPGVGDTQYFGPGTRLTVL.

The J gene is TRBJ2-4, the V gene TRBV22-1; the table's D call of TRBD2 was not tested on the DNA. TRBV22-1 is deemed a pseudogene. The length of the CDR3 is 19 residues. The CDR3 DNA sequence: TGTCCTGGGAGCGACCAGCCCTCGGGTTCGGTGTTAGCCAAAAACATTCAGTACTTC. Translating gives CPGSDQPSGSVLAKNIQYF.

This chain uses TRBV9 with TRBJ2-4; a possible D gene is TRBD1 (5 bases). Germline V gene lookup returns CDR1 SGDLS and CDR2 YYNGEE. The CDR3 extends over 16 amino acids. Trimming removed 4 bases at V and 6 bases at J, with 20 bases between. The CDR3 region is CASSTQSGRAGNIQYF. CDR3 nucleotide sequence: TGTGCCAGCAGCACACAGTCAGGCAGGGCCGGAAACATTCAGTACTTC.

The chain has TRBV6-4 and TRBJ1-6; 9 bases fit TRBD1. Trimming at V came to 4 bases and at J to 9 bases, leaving 13 bases not matched to a gene. The CDR3 loop spans 17 amino acids. Germline V gene sequence: CDR1 MRHNA, CDR2 SNTAGT. The CDR3 reads CASSGSRPDRGGSPLHF. The CDR3 coding sequence is TGTGCCAGCAGTGGCTCCAGGCCGGACAGGGGTGGTTCACCCCTCCACTTT.

The gene calls are TRBV5-1 and TRBJ1-4; D gene uncertain. CDR3 size: 15 residues. V lost 6 bases to trimming and J lost 1 base, with 13 bases between them. CDR1 is SGHRS and CDR2 is YFSETQ in the germline V gene. The CDR3 spells CASTYGRETNEKLFF. In DNA, the CDR3 is TGCGCCAGCACCTACGGGAGAGAAACTAATGAAAAACTGTTTTTT.

The V gene is TRBV19, the J gene TRBJ2-2; weak D call: TRBD2 (5 bases). V was cut by 10 bases and J by 5 bases, with 14 bases left in between. CDR1 and CDR2 (germline): LNHDA, SQIVND (reference sequence). This CDR3 comprises 13 residues. CDR3 in DNA: TGTGCCACAGACGCATGGAGGACCGGGGAGCTGTTTTTT. Translation: CATDAWRTGELFF.

The rearrangement uses TRBV5-8 and TRBJ1-2; 11 bases fit TRBD1. CDR3 length: 15 residues. The V and J ends lost 4 bases and 4 bases, in that order; junction bases with no gene match: 6. In germline, CDR1 is SGHTS, CDR2 YDEGEE. The CDR3, as DNA: TGTGCCAGCAGCACCGCCGGGACAGGGGGCTATGGCTACACCTTC. It encodes CASSTAGTGGYGYTF.

Only a few counts were recorded for this clone. Other DNA sequences in this sample translate to the same CDR3. The genes are TRBV5-1 and TRBJ1-3; D call uncertain. V was cut by 0 bases and J by 0 bases, with 10 bases left in between. This CDR3 spans 16 amino acids. Germline CDR1 reads SGHRS; CDR2 reads YFSETQ. CDR3 coding DNA: TGCGCCAGCAGCTTGGCCCAACAGAGCTCTGGAAACACCATATATTTT. Translation gives CASSLAQQSSGNTIYF.

The V call is TRBV9, the J call TRBJ1-2; no definite D call. V lost 0 bases and J lost 5, with 17 bases in between. In germline, CDR1 is SGDLS, CDR2 YYNGEE. The CDR3 covers 16 residues. In DNA, the CDR3 is TGTGCCAGCAGCGTAGGAGGCGGGCAGGATATATATGGCTACACCTTC. This gives the protein CASSVGGGQDIYGYTF.

This clone came up once. The chain combines TRBV6-1 with TRBJ2-5; 11 nucleotides line up with TRBD2. The germline gives CDR1 MNHNS, CDR2 SASEGT. The ends lost 2 bases at V and 2 bases at J; junction bases unmatched: 7. This CDR3 region has 17 residues. The CDR3 is CASSEPLAGVWQETQYF. CDR3 DNA: TGTGCCAGCAGTGAACCACTAGCGGGGGTATGGCAAGAGACCCAGTACTTC.